The clone carrying this TCR beta chain appeared many times. Its antigen is not identified. With V trimmed by 0 bases and J by 8 bases, 9 bases remained unmatched. CDR3 length: 15 residues. The V gene's germline CDR1 is LGHNA and CDR2 YNFKEQ. One entry per CDR3 protein, called by TCRdb with MiXCR from the RT-PCR reads. The sample has hundreds of thousands of distinct CDR3 sequences, about 18% seen once. The sample originates from a study of response to subunit inactivated influenza vaccine. Study-level points and caveats: Few new T cells, the authors suggested, are recruited by each seasonal influenza vaccination.

The sequencing here drew on PBMCs from blood, taken around 5 days after vaccination. The rearrangement uses TRBV4-2 and TRBJ1-1; 7 bases map to TRBD1. This receptor was obtained from a man aged 45 to 65 who received an inactivated influenza vaccine. CDR3 residues: CASSQEQGPGREAFF. In nucleotides, the CDR3 is TGTGCCAGCAGCCAAGAACAGGGGCCAGGGCGGGAAGCTTTCTTT.